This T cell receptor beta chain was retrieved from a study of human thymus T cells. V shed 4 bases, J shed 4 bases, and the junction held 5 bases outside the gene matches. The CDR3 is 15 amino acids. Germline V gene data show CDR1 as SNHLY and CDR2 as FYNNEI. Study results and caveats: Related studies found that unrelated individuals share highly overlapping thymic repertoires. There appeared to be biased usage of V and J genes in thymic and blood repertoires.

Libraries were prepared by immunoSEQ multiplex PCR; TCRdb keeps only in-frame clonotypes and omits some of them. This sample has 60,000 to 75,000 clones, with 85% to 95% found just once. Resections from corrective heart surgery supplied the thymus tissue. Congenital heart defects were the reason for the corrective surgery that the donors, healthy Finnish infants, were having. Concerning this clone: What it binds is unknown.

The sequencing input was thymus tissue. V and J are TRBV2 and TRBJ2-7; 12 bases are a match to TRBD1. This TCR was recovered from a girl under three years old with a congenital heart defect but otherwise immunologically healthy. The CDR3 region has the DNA TGTGCCAGCAGTGTACGGGACAGGGGGCTTTACGAGCAGTACTTC. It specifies CASSVRDRGLYEQYF.